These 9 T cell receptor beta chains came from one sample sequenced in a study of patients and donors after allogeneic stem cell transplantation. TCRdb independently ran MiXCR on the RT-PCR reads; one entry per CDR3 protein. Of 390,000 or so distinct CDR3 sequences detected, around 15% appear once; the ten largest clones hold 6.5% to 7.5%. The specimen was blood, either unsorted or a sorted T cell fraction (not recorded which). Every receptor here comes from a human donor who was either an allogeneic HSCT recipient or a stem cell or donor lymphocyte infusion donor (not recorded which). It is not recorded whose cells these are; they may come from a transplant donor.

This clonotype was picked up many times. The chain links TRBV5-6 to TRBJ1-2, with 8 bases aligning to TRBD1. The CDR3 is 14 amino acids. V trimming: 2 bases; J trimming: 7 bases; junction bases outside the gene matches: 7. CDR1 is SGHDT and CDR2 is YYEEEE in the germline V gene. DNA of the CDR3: TGTGCCAGCAGCTTATATGACAGGGGTCCTGGCTACACCTTC. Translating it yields CASSLYDRGPGYTF.

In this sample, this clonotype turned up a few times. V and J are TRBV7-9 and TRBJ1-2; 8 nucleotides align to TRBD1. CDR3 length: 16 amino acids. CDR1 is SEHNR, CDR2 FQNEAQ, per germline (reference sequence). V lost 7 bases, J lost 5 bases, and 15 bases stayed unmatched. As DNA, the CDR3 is TGTGCCAGCACCCCCGACCCCGGACAGGGAGTTTATGGCTACACCTTC. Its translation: CASTPDPGQGVYGYTF.

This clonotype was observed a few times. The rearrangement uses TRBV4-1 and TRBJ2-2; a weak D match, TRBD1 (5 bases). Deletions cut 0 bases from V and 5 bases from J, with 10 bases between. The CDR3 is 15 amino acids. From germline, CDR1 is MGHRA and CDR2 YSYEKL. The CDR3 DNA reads TGCGCCAGCAGCCAAGAGACCAGGGAAACCGGGGAGCTGTTTTTT. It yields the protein CASSQETRETGELFF.

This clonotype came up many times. Here the CDR3 reads CASSLGAGPNTGELFF. CDR3 DNA: TGCGCCAGCAGCTTGGGGGCAGGGCCGAACACCGGGGAGCTGTTTTTT. V and J are TRBV5-1 and TRBJ2-2, with D perhaps TRBD1 (5 bases). CDR1 SGHRS and CDR2 YFSETQ come from the germline V gene. The V end lost 0 bases, the J end lost 0 bases, and 9 bases lay between the germline ends. This CDR3 region has 16 residues.

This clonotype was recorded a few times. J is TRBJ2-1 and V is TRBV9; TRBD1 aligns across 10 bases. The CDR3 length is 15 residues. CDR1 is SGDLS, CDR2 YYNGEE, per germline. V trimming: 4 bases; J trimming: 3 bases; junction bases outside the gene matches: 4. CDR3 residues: CASSPRTGGYNEQFF. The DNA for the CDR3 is TGTGCCAGCAGCCCCAGGACAGGGGGCTACAATGAGCAGTTCTTC.

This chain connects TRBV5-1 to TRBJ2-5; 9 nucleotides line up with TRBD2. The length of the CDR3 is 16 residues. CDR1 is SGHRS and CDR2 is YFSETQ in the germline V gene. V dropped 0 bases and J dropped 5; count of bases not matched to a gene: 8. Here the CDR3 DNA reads TGCGCCAGCAGCTTGGGTCGTAGCGGGAGTACGGAGACCCAGTACTTC. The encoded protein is CASSLGRSGSTETQYF.

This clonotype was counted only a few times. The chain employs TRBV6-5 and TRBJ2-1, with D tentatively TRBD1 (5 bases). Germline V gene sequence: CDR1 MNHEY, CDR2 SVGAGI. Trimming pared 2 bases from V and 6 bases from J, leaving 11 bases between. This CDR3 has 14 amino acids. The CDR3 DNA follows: TGTGCCAGCAGTTACGACAGTCGTGGCAATGAGCAGTTCTTC. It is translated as CASSYDSRGNEQFF.

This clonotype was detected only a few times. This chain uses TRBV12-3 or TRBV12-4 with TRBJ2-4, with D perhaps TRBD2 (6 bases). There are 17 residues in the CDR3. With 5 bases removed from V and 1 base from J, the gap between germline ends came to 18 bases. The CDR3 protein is CASSLRAGTLAKNIQYF. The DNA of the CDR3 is TGTGCCAGCAGTCTACGGGCGGGGACCCTCGCCAAAAACATTCAGTACTTC.

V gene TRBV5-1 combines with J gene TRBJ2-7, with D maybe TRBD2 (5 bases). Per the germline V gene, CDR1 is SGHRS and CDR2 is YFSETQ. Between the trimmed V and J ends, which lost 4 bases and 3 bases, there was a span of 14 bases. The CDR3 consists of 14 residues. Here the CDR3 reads CASSPGRGGYEQYF. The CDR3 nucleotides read TGCGCCAGCAGCCCGGGCCGGGGTGGCTACGAGCAGTACTTC.